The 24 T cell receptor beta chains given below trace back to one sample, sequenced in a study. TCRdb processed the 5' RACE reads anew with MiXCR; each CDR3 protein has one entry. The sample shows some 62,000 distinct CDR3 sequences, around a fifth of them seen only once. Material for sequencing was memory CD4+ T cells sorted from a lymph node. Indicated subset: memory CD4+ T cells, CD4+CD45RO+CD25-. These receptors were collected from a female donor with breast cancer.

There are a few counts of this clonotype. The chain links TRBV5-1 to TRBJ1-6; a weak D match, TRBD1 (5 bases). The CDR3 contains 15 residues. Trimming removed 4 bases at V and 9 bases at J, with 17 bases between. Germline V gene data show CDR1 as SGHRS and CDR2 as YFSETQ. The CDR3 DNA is TGCGCCAGCAGCCAGTCGTGGGGGGGTAGTTCACCCCTCCACTTT. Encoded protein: CASSQSWGGSSPLHF.

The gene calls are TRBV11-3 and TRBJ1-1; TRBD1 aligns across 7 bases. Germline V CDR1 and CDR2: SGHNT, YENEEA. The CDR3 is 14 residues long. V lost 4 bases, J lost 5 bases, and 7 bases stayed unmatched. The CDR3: CASSSSRGFTEAFF. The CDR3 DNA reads TGTGCCAGCAGCTCGAGCAGGGGGTTTACTGAAGCTTTCTTT.

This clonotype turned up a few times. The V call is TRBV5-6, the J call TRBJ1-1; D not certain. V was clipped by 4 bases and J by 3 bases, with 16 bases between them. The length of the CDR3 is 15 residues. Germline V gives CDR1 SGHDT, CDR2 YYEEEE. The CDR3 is CASSLRPRSDTEAFF. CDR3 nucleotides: TGTGCCAGCAGCCTTCGACCTAGATCAGACACTGAAGCTTTCTTT.

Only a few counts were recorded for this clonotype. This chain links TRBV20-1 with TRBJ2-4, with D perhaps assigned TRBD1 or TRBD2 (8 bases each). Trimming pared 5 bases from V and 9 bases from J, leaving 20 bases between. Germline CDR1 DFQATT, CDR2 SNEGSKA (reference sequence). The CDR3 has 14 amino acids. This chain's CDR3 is CSAPKDRAGGIQYF. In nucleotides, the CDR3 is TGCAGTGCTCCCAAGGACAGGGCGGGGGGCATTCAGTACTTC.

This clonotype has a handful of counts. The DNA of the CDR3 is TGTGCCAGCAGCTTAGGGTTCGGGAACTTAGAGACCCAGTACTTC. It specifies CASSLGFGNLETQYF. V is TRBV7-9 and J is TRBJ2-5, with D tentatively TRBD2 (5 bases). V lost 1 base and J lost 4, with 13 bases in between. This CDR3 has 15 amino acids. Germline V lookup: CDR1 SEHNR, CDR2 FQNEAQ (reference sequence).

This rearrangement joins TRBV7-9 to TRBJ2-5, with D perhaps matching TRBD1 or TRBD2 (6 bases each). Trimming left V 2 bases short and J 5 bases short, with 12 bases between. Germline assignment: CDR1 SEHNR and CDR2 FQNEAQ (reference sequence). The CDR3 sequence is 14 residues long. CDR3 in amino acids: CASSLKGGSETQYF. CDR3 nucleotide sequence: TGTGCCAGCAGCTTAAAGGGGGGAAGCGAGACCCAGTACTTC.

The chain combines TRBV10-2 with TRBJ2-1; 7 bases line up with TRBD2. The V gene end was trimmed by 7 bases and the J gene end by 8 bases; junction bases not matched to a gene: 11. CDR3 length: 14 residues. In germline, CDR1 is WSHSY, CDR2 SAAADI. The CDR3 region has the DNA TGCGCCAGCACGAGGACCAGCGGGAACTATGAGCAGTTCTTC. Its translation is CASTRTSGNYEQFF.

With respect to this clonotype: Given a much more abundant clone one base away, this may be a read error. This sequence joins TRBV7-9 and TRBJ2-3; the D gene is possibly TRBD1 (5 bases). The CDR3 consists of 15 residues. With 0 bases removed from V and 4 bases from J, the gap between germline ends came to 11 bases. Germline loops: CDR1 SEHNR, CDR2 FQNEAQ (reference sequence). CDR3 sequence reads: CASSLASGYADTQYF. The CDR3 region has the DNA TGTGCCAGCAGCTTAGCCTCAGGGTACGCAGATACGCAGTATTTT.

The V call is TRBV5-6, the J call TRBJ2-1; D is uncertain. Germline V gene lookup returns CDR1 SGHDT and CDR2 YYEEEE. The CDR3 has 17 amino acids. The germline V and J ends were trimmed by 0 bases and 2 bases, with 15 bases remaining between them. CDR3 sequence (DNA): TGTGCCAGCAGCTTGGTCCTTTTGATTGCGACCTACAATGAGCAGTTCTTC. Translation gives CASSLVLLIATYNEQFF.

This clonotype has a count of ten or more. The DNA for the CDR3 is TGCGCCAGCACCACCGGGACAGGGGGCGACTATGGCTACACCTTC. As protein: CASTTGTGGDYGYTF. The gene calls are TRBV5-1 and TRBJ1-2; TRBD1 agrees at 12 bases. The CDR3 consists of 15 residues. Germline V gene lookup returns CDR1 SGHRS and CDR2 YFSETQ. The V segment lost 6 bases and the J segment 3 bases; nucleotides outside the gene matches: 6.

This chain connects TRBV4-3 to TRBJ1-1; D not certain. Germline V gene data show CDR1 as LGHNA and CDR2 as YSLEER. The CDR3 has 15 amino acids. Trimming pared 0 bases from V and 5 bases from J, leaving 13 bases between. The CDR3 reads CASSQDLWAETEAFF. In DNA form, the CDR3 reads TGCGCCAGCAGCCAAGATCTTTGGGCTGAAACTGAAGCTTTCTTT.

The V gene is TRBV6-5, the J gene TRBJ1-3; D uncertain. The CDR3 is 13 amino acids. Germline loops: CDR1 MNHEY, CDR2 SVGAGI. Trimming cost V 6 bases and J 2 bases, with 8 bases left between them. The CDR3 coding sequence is TGTGCCAGCAGGAGGGAGGCTGGAAACACCATATATTTT. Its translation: CASRREAGNTIYF.

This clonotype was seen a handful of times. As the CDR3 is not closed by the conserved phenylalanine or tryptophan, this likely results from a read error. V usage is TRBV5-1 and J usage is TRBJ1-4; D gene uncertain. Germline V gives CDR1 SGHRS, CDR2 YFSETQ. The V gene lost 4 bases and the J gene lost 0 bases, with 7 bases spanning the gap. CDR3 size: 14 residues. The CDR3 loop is CASSRGATNEKLFY. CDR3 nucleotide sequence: TGCGCCAGCAGCCGGGGTGCAACTAATGAAAAACTGTTTTAT.

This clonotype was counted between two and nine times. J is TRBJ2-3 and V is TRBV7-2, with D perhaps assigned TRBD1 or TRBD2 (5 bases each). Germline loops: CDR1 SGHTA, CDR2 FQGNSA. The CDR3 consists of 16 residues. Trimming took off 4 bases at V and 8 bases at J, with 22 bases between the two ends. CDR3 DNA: TGTGCCAGCAGCTCTCGAAACGGGGCGTTCAAGAGTACGCAGTATTTT. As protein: CASSSRNGAFKSTQYF.

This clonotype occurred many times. CDR3 residues: CASSLNPGNTGELFF. CDR3 DNA: TGTGCCAGCAGCTTGAATCCCGGGAACACCGGGGAGCTGTTTTTT. The chain is built from TRBV7-2 and TRBJ2-2, with D uncertain. Trimming took 3 bases from V and 1 from J, leaving 9 bases between them. This CDR3 is built from 15 residues. CDR1 and CDR2 from the germline V gene are SGHTA and FQGNSA.

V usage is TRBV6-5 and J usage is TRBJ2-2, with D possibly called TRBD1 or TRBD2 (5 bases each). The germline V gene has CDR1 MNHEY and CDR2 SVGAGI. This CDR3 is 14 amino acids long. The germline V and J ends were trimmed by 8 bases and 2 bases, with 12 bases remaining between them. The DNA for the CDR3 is TGTGCCAGCTGCAGGGACCCAAACACCGGGGAGCTGTTTTTT. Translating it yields CASCRDPNTGELFF.

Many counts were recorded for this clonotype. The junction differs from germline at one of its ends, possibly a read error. The CDR3 sequence is CASSLAGVRNEQFF. DNA of the CDR3: TGTGCCAGCAGCCTAGCGGGAGTCAGAAATGAGCAGTTCTTC. The gene calls are TRBV7-9 and TRBJ2-1; 10 bases align to TRBD2. This CDR3 region has 14 residues. The germline V gene encodes CDR1 SEHNR and CDR2 FQNEAQ (reference sequence).

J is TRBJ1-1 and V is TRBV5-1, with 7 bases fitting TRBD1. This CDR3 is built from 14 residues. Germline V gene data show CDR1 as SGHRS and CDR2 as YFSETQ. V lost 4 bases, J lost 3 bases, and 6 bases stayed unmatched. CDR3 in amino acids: CASSPGQLDTEAFF. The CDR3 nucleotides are TGCGCCAGCAGCCCGGGACAGTTAGACACTGAAGCTTTCTTT.

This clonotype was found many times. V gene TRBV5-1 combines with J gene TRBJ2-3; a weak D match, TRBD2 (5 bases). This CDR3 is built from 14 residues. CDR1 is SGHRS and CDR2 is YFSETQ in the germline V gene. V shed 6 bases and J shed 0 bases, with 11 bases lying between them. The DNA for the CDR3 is TGCGCCAGCATTCGTGGAGGTAGCACAGATACGCAGTATTTT. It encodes CASIRGGSTDTQYF.

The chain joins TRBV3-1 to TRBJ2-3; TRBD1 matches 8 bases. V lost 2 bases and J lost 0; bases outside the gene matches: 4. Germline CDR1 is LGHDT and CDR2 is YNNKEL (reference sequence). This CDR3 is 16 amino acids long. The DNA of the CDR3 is TGTGCCAGCAGCCAACCGCAGGGGGCGAGCACAGATACGCAGTATTTT. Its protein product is CASSQPQGASTDTQYF.

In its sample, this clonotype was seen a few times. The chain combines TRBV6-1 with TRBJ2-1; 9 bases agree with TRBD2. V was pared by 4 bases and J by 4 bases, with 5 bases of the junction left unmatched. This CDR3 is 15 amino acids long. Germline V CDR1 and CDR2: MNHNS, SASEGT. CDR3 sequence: CASSVLAGTYNEQFF. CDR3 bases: TGTGCCAGCAGTGTCCTAGCGGGAACATACAATGAGCAGTTCTTC.

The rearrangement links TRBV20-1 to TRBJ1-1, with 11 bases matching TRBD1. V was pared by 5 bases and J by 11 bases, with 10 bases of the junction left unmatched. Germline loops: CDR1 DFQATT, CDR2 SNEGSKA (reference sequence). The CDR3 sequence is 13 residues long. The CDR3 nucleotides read TGCAGTGCTGGACAGGGGGCGCTGGGGGAGGCTTTCTTT. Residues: CSAGQGALGEAFF.

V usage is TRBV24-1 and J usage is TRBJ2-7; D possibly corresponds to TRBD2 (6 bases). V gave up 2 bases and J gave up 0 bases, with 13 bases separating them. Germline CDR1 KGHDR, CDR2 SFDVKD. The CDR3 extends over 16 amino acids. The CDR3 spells CATSDSGFGGSYEQYF. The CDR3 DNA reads TGTGCCACCAGTGATTCCGGTTTCGGGGGCTCCTACGAGCAGTACTTC.

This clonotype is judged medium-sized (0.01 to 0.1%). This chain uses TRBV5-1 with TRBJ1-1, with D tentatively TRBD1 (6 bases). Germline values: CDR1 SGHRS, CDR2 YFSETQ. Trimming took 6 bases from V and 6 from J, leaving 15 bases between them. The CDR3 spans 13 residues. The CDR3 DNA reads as TGCGCCAGCACCTCCTTAGGACAGTCTGAAGCTTTCTTT. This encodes CASTSLGQSEAFF.